Below are 26 T cell receptor beta chains sequenced from a single sample in a study of T cell responses to AZD1222 COVID-19 vaccine (dated by TCRdb to the early 2020s). Reading the label with the study, this specimen's time point is: about 28 days (+/-7) after the second vaccine dose. Libraries came from the immunoSEQ multiplex PCR assay. TCRdb re-hosts the immuneACCESS table, in-frame sequences only. Its copies lack some clones; in the studies checked, an unresolved V gene accounts for under half of them, and the cause for the rest is not known. Here the sample has about 94,000 clones; around 84% occur a single time. 4.5% of the sample belongs to the ten largest clones. The starting material was peripheral blood, obtained 28 days after the second AZD1222 dose. These receptors came from an adult who received the AZD1222 COVID-19 vaccine.

This clone was seen only a few times. V gene TRBV11-2 combines with J gene TRBJ2-2, with 8 positions matching TRBD1. CDR3 length: 15 amino acids. Germline CDR1 is SGHAT and CDR2 is FQNNGV. V dropped 8 bases and J dropped 4; count of bases not matched to a gene: 9. The CDR3 DNA follows: TGTGCCAGCGTAAGGCTGGGACAGGTCACCGGGGAGCTGTTTTTT. The encoded protein is CASVRLGQVTGELFF.

The chain joins TRBV5-4 to TRBJ1-4; no firm D call. In germline, CDR1 is SGHNT, CDR2 YYREEE (reference sequence). CDR3 length equals 15 residues. Trimming removed 7 bases at V and 1 base at J, with 14 bases between. This chain's CDR3 is CASGEGGRTNEKLFF. The CDR3 nucleotides are TGTGCCAGCGGCGAGGGCGGGAGAACTAATGAAAAACTGTTTTTT.

This chain uses TRBV12-3 or TRBV12-4 with TRBJ1-1, with D perhaps TRBD1 (5 bases). This CDR3 comprises 13 residues. V gave up 4 bases and J gave up 1 base, with 7 bases separating them. The CDR3 coding sequence is TGTGCCAGCAGTTCAACAGGGAACACTGAAGCTTTCTTT. The encoded protein is CASSSTGNTEAFF.

The rearrangement links TRBV18 to TRBJ2-2; D gene ambiguous. CDR3 length: 12 amino acids. V lost 6 bases to trimming and J lost 2 bases, with 4 bases between them. Germline V gives CDR1 KGHSH, CDR2 LQKENI. The CDR3 DNA reads as TGTGCCAGCTCCCCTAACACCGGGGAGCTGTTTTTT. Its translation: CASSPNTGELFF.

The chain recombines TRBV10-1 with TRBJ2-5, with no clear D. Germline V gene data show CDR1 as WNHNN and CDR2 as SYGVQD (reference sequence). The germline V and J ends were trimmed by 5 bases and 3 bases, with 10 bases remaining between them. This CDR3 has 13 residues. The CDR3 is CASSPLREETQYF. For the CDR3, the DNA is TGCGCCAGCAGTCCTTTAAGAGAAGAGACCCAGTACTTC.

The chain links TRBV27 to TRBJ2-7, with D unresolved. There are 13 residues in the CDR3. Deletions cut 5 bases from V and 0 bases from J, with 8 bases between. Germline V gene sequence: CDR1 MNHEY, CDR2 SMNVEV (reference sequence). CDR3 sequence: CASSLRNSYEQYF. CDR3 in DNA: TGTGCCAGCAGTCTGCGGAACTCCTACGAGCAGTACTTC.

This CDR3 is CASSPLRFGYTF. CDR3 DNA: TGTGCCAGCAGCCCACTTAGGTTCGGCTACACCTTC. The chain joins TRBV11-2 to TRBJ1-2; unclear D gene. V lost 5 bases and J lost 8, with 12 bases in between. The CDR3 runs to 12 residues. Germline V gene sequence: CDR1 SGHAT, CDR2 FQNNGV.

The CDR3 nucleotides are TGTGCCAGCAGCTTGGTCGGCACAGATACGCAGTATTTT. As protein: CASSLVGTDTQYF. The J gene is TRBJ2-3, the V gene TRBV5-6; D not certain. The V gene's germline CDR1 is SGHDT and CDR2 YYEEEE. This CDR3 region has 13 residues. V gave up 0 bases and J gave up 1 base, with 3 bases separating them.

The chain combines TRBV9 with TRBJ2-3; D might be TRBD2 (5 bases). With 0 bases removed from V and 3 bases from J, the gap between germline ends came to 8 bases. CDR1 and CDR2 (germline): SGDLS, YYNGEE. The CDR3 totals 14 residues. The CDR3 region is CASSVERETDTQYF. The CDR3 nucleotides read TGTGCCAGCAGCGTAGAGAGGGAAACAGATACGCAGTATTTT.

This rearrangement joins TRBV4-2 to TRBJ2-3; 10 positions match TRBD2. Losses at the gene ends were 3 bases for V and 2 bases for J; bases not matched to a gene: 5. There are 16 residues in the CDR3. Germline CDR1 LGHNA, CDR2 YNFKEQ. The CDR3 DNA follows: TGTGCCAGCAGCCAGATAGCGGGGGGCGCCACAGATACGCAGTATTTT. As protein: CASSQIAGGATDTQYF.

The chain carries TRBV5-1 and TRBJ2-7; D tentatively fits TRBD1 or TRBD2 (6 bases each). Germline lookup yields CDR1 SGHRS and CDR2 YFSETQ. This CDR3 is built from 17 residues. V was cut by 1 base and J by 1 base, with 18 bases left in between. Here the CDR3 reads CASSLSLGRGGSYEQYF. CDR3 coding DNA: TGCGCCAGCAGCTTGTCTCTCGGCCGAGGGGGGTCCTACGAGCAGTACTTC.

V usage is TRBV10-3 and J usage is TRBJ2-7; 8 nucleotides agree with TRBD2. J gave up 0 bases and V 5 bases, and 6 bases lay outside the gene matches. The germline gives CDR1 ENHRY, CDR2 SYGVKD. The CDR3 loop spans 15 amino acids. The CDR3 protein is CAISPGTSSSYEQYF. CDR3 DNA sequence: TGTGCCATCAGTCCCGGGACTAGTAGCTCCTACGAGCAGTACTTC.

The chain is built from TRBV18 and TRBJ2-5; D is undetermined. Trimming stripped 6 bases from V and 5 bases from J, with 13 bases between. There are 13 residues in the CDR3. From germline, CDR1 is KGHSH and CDR2 LQKENI. CDR3: CASSPVLWETQYF. CDR3 bases: TGTGCCAGCTCCCCCGTGTTGTGGGAGACCCAGTACTTC.

The chain recombines TRBV6-1 with TRBJ2-4, with D tentatively TRBD1 (6 bases). The CDR3 consists of 16 residues. V was clipped by 0 bases and J by 1 base, with 10 bases between them. Germline V gene sequence: CDR1 MNHNS, CDR2 SASEGT. The DNA of the CDR3 is TGTGCCAGCAGTGAAGCAAGACAGGTCGCCAAAAACATTCAGTACTTC. It codes for CASSEARQVAKNIQYF.

This chain uses TRBV7-2 with TRBJ2-7; 7 positions agree with TRBD2. The CDR3 has 16 residues. Germline V gene data show CDR1 as SGHTA and CDR2 as FQGNSA. J lost 0 bases, V lost 0 bases, and 5 bases had no gene match. CDR3 DNA sequence: TGTGCCAGCAGCTTAGCGCGAGCGGGGCTCTCCTACGAGCAGTACTTC. This codes for CASSLARAGLSYEQYF. Full variable domain (missing parts from reference TRBV7-2 and TRBJ2-7): GAGVSQSPSNKVTEKGKDVELRCDPISGHTALYWYRQSLGQGLEFLIYFQGNSAPDKSGLPSDRFSAERTGGSVSTLTIQRTQQEDSAVYLCASSLARAGLSYEQYFGPGTRLTVT.

The chain uses TRBV7-3 and TRBJ2-3; TRBD2 agrees at 11 bases. This CDR3 region has 19 residues. With 6 bases clipped from V and 1 base from J, the junction kept 15 bases outside the gene matches. CDR1 is SGHTA, CDR2 FQGTGA, per germline. The CDR3 region has the DNA TGTGCCAGCAGTTCGGACCCCCGTAGCGGGAGGGCCGGCACAGATACGCAGTATTTT. It is translated as CASSSDPRSGRAGTDTQYF.

V and J are TRBV6-5 and TRBJ1-4; 7 positions match TRBD1. J lost 7 bases, V lost 2 bases, and 7 bases had no gene match. The CDR3 runs 15 residues. In germline, CDR1 is MNHEY, CDR2 SVGAGI. CDR3 sequence: CASSYGERGREKLFF. The DNA of the CDR3 is TGTGCCAGCAGTTACGGGGAAAGGGGGCGTGAAAAACTGTTTTTT.

The V gene is TRBV5-6, the J gene TRBJ1-1; D gene unclear. The ends were cut back, 3 bases at V and 0 bases at J, with 6 bases in the middle. This CDR3 region has 13 residues. Germline CDR1 reads SGHDT; CDR2 reads YYEEEE. The CDR3 loop reads CASSSGLNTEAFF. The CDR3, as DNA: TGTGCCAGCAGCTCGGGGTTGAACACTGAAGCTTTCTTT.

V usage is TRBV10-2 and J usage is TRBJ1-5; D remains unclear. Germline CDR1 and CDR2: WSHSY and SAAADI. V lost 3 bases and J 3 bases, leaving 15 bases between the germline ends. The length of the CDR3 is 16 residues. The CDR3 spells CASSDGLGRFNQPQHF. CDR3 DNA sequence: TGCGCCAGCAGTGACGGGTTGGGCAGGTTCAATCAGCCCCAGCATTTT.

This clone was seen a handful of times. The chain combines TRBV4-3 with TRBJ2-3, with D tentatively TRBD2 (6 bases). CDR1 is LGHNA and CDR2 is YSLEER in the germline V gene. Trimming cost V 0 bases and J 4 bases, with 14 bases left between them. This CDR3 contains 16 residues. The CDR3: CASSQDPARRADTQYF. The DNA of the CDR3 is TGCGCCAGCAGCCAAGATCCCGCCCGGAGGGCAGATACGCAGTATTTT.

J is TRBJ1-1 and V is TRBV2, with D unresolved. V lost 7 bases to trimming and J lost 0 bases, with 12 bases between them. CDR1 is SNHLY, CDR2 FYNNEI, per germline. This CDR3 is 14 amino acids long. The chain's CDR3 is CASIKGTLNTEAFF. DNA of the CDR3: TGTGCCAGCATCAAGGGTACCCTGAACACTGAAGCTTTCTTT.

The V gene is TRBV6-5, the J gene TRBJ2-7, with TRBD1 identical over 10 bases. CDR3 length equals 14 residues. Looked up from germline, CDR1 is MNHEY and CDR2 is SVGAGI. After removal of 6 bases from V and 4 bases from J, the junction contained 6 bases not matched to a gene. CDR3 in amino acids: CASSPGQGNYEQYF. Written as DNA, the CDR3 is TGTGCCAGCAGCCCGGGACAGGGGAATTACGAGCAGTACTTC.

The chain uses TRBV19 and TRBJ2-2; D is possibly TRBD2 (7 bases). Per germline, CDR1 LNHDA and CDR2 SQIVND (reference sequence). There are 19 residues in the CDR3. V was shortened by 1 base and J by 8 bases, with 26 bases between the two germline ends. CDR3 sequence: CASSIGEGWDTDWDGELFF. The CDR3 DNA follows: TGTGCCAGTAGTATAGGGGAGGGTTGGGACACGGACTGGGATGGGGAGCTGTTTTTT.

This chain links TRBV5-6 with TRBJ2-3, with 7 bases aligning to TRBD2. Germline-derived CDR1 and CDR2 are SGHDT and YYEEEE. CDR3 length: 16 residues. The junction had 11 bases not matched to a gene; V was cut back by 3 bases and J by 4 bases. For the CDR3, the DNA is TGTGCCAGCAGCTCCCCGCCAGCGGGGTCGCCAGATACGCAGTATTTT. This codes for CASSSPPAGSPDTQYF.

V usage is TRBV9 and J usage is TRBJ1-1; D remains ambiguous. The CDR3 is 14 amino acids. Germline CDR1 reads SGDLS; CDR2 reads YYNGEE. The germline V and J ends were trimmed by 7 bases and 0 bases, with 13 bases remaining between them. CDR3 residues: CASASTAVNTEAFF. DNA for the CDR3: TGTGCCAGCGCTTCTACAGCGGTGAACACTGAAGCTTTCTTT.

As to this clone: At one of its ends the junction is not consistent with the germline gene, which may arise from a read error. This chain connects TRBV28 to TRBJ1-5, with D unclear. The CDR3 covers 13 residues. Per germline, CDR1 MDHEN and CDR2 SYDVKM. CDR3 sequence reads: CAGSWTANQPQHF. In DNA, the CDR3 is TGTGCCGGCAGTTGGACGGCCAATCAGCCCCAGCATTTT.